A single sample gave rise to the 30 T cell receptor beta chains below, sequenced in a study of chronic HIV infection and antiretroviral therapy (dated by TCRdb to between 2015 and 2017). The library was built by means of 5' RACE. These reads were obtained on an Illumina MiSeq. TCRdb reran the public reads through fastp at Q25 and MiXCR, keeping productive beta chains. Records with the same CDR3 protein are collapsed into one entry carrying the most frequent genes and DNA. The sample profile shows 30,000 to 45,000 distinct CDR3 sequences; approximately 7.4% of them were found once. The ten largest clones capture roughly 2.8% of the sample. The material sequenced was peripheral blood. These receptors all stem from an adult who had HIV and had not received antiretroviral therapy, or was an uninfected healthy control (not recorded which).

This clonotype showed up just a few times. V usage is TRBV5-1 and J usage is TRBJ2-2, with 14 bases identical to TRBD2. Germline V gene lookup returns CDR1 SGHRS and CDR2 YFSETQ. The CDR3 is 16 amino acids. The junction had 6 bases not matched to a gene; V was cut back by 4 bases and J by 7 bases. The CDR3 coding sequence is TGCGCCAGCAGCCGCGGGACTAGCGGGAGCCTCGGGGAGCTGTTTTTT. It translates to CASSRGTSGSLGELFF.

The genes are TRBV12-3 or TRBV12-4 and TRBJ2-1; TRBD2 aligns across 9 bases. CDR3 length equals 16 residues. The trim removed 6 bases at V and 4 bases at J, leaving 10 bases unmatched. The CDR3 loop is CASRFLAGEGYNEQFF. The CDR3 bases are TGTGCCAGCAGATTCTTAGCGGGAGAAGGGTACAATGAGCAGTTCTTC.

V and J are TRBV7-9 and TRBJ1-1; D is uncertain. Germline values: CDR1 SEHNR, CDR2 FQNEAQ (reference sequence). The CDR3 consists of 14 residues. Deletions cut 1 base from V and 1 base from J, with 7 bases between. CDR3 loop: CASSLGQTNTEAFF. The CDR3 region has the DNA TGTGCCAGCAGCTTAGGTCAAACGAACACTGAAGCTTTCTTT.

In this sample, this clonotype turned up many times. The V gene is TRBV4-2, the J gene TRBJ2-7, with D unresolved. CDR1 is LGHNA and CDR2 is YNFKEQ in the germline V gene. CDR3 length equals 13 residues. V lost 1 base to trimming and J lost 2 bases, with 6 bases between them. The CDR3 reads CASSQGLAYEQYF. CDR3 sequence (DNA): TGTGCCAGCAGCCAAGGTCTAGCCTACGAGCAGTACTTC.

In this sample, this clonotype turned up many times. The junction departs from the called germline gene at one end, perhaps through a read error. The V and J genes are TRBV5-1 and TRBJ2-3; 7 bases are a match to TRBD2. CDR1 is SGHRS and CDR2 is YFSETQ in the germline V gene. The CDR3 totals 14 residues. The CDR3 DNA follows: TGCGCCACCTCAAGCGGGGCCAGCAGAGATACGCAGTATTTT. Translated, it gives CATSSGASRDTQYF.

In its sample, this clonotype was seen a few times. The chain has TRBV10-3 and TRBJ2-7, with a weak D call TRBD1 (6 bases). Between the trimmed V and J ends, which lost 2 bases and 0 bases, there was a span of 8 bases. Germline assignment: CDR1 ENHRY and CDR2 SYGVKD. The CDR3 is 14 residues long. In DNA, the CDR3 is TGTGCCATCAGTGAGGACAGGAGCTCCTACGAGCAGTACTTC. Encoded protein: CAISEDRSSYEQYF.

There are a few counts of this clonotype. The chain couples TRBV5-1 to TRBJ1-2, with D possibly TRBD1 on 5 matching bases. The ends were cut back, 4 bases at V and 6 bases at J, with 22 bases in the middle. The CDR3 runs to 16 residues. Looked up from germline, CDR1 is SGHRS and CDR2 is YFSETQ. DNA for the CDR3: TGCGCCAGCAGCGCGACAGTCCCCCAGGGAGGGGATGGCTACACCTTC. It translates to CASSATVPQGGDGYTF. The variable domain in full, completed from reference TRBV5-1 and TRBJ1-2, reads KAGVTQTPRYLIKTRGQQVTLSCSPISGHRSVSWYQQTPGQGLQFLFEYFSETQRNKGNFPGRFSGRQFSNSRSEMNVSTLELGDSALYLCASSATVPQGGDGYTFGSGTRLTVV.

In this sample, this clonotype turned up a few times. CDR3: CSVDRRRGTEAFF. CDR3 sequence (DNA): TGCAGCGTTGATCGGCGGCGTGGGACTGAAGCTTTCTTT. This chain links TRBV29-1 with TRBJ1-1; D is ambiguous. V lost 3 bases and J 5 bases, leaving 13 bases between the germline ends. CDR3 length: 13 residues. Looked up from germline, CDR1 is SQVTM and CDR2 is ANQGSEA. Variable domain in full (rest from reference TRBV29-1 and TRBJ1-1): SAVISQKPSRDICQRGTSLTIQCQVDSQVTMMFWYRQQPGQSLTLIATANQGSEATYESGFVIDKFPISRPNLTFSTLTVSNMSPEDSSIYLCSVDRRRGTEAFFGQGTRLTVV.

As DNA, the CDR3 is TGTGCCAGCAGTACGACAGGAATCAATCAGCCCCAGCATTTT. It translates to CASSTTGINQPQHF. The V gene is TRBV12-3 or TRBV12-4, the J gene TRBJ1-5; TRBD1 is a possible D gene (6 bases). The CDR3 sequence is 14 residues long. V gave up 5 bases and J gave up 3 bases, with 11 bases separating them.

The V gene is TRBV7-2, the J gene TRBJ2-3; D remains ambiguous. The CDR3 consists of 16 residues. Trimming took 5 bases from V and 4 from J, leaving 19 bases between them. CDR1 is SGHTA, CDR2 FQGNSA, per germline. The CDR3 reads CASSPAPLNPPDTQYF. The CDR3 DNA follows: TGTGCCAGCAGCCCGGCGCCTCTCAACCCTCCAGATACGCAGTATTTT.

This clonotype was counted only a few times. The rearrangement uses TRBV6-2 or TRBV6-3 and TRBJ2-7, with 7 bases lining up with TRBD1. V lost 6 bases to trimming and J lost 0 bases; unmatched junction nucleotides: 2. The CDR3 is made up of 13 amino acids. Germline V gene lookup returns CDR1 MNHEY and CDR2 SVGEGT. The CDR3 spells CASRTGISYEQYF. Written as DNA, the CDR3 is TGTGCCAGCAGGACAGGGATCTCCTACGAGCAGTACTTC.

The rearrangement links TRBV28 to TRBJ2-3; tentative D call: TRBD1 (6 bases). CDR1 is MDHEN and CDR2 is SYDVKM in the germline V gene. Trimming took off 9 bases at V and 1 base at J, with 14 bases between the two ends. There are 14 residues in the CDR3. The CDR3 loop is CASQQGTCTDTQYF. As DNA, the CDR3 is TGTGCCAGTCAACAGGGTACCTGCACAGATACGCAGTATTTT.

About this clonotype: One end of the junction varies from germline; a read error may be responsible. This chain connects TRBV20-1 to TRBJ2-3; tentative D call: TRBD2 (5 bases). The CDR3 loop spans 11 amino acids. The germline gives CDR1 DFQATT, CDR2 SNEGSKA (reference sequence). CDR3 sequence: CSAREDALRVF. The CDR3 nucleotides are TGCAGTGCTAGAGAGGATGCATTGAGGGTTTTT.

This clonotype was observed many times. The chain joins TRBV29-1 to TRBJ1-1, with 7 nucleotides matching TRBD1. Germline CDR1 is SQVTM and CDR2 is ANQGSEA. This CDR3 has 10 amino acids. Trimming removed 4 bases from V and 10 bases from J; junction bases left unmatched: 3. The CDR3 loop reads CSVAAGGAFF. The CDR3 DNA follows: TGCAGCGTTGCGGCAGGGGGAGCTTTCTTT.

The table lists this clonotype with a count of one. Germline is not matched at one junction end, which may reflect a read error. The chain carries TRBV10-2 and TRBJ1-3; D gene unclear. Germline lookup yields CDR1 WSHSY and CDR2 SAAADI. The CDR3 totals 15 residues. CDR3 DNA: TGCGCCAGCAGTAATCGGGCCAACTCTGGAAACACCATAAATTTT. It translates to CASSNRANSGNTINF.

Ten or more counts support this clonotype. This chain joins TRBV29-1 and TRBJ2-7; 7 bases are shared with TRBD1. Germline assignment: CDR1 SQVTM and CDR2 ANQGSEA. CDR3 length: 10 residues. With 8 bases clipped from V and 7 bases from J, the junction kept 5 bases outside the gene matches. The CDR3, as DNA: TGCAGCATAGGACAGGAGGAGCAGTACTTC. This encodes CSIGQEEQYF.

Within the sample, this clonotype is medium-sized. CDR3 nucleotides: TGTGCCAGCAGCTTAGAGGCAGAGACCCAGTACTTC. It is translated as CASSLEAETQYF. The rearrangement links TRBV7-2 to TRBJ2-5; D unresolved. V lost 1 base and J lost 4, with 4 bases in between. Germline assignment: CDR1 SGHTA and CDR2 FQGNSA. The CDR3 contains 12 residues.

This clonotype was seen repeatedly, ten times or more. CDR3 coding DNA: TGTGCCAGCAGCGTAGGTCTGGGCGATGAGCAGTTCTTC. Translating gives CASSVGLGDEQFF. The chain combines TRBV9 with TRBJ2-1, with D unclear. CDR1 and CDR2 (germline): SGDLS, YYNGEE. The CDR3 contains 13 residues. V was shortened by 0 bases and J by 8 bases, with 9 bases between the two germline ends.

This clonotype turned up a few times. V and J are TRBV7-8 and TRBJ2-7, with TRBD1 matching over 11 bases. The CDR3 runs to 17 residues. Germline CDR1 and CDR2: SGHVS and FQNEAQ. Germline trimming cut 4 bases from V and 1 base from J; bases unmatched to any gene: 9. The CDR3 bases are TGTGCCAGCAGCTCCGGGACAGGGGGTTTTCAGTCCTACGAGCAGTACTTC. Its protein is CASSSGTGGFQSYEQYF.

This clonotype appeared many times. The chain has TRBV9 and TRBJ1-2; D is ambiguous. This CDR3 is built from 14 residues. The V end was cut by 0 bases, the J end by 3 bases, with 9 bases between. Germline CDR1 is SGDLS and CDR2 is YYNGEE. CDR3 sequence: CASSVGEWDYGYTF. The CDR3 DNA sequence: TGTGCCAGCAGCGTAGGAGAGTGGGACTATGGCTACACCTTC.

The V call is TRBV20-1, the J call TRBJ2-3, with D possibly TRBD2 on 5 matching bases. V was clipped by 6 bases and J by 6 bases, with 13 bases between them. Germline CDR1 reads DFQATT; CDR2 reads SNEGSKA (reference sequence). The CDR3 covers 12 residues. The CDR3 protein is CSAGLHGDTQYF. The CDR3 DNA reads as TGCAGTGCCGGACTCCACGGGGATACGCAGTATTTT.

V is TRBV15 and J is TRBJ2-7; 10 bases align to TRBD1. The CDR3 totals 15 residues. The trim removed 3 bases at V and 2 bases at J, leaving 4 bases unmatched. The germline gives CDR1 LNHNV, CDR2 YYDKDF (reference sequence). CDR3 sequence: CATSSEGTGAYEQYF. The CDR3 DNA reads TGTGCCACCAGCAGTGAGGGGACAGGGGCCTACGAGCAGTACTTC.

Here the CDR3 DNA reads TGTGCCAGCAGTGTTGTGAGGTACGAGCAGTACTTC. This gives the protein CASSVVRYEQYF. The chain has TRBV5-5 and TRBJ2-7; no reliable D call. Trimming pared 5 bases from V and 4 bases from J, leaving 10 bases between. CDR1 and CDR2 (germline): SGHKS, YYEKEE (reference sequence). The CDR3 runs 12 residues.

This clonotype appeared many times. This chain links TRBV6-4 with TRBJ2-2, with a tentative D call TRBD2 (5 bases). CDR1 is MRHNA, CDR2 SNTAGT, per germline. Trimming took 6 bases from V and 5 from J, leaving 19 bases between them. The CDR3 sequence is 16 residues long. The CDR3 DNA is TGTGCCAGCAGCCCCAAGGCTGGAGGTGGGACCGGGGAGCTGTTTTTT. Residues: CASSPKAGGGTGELFF.

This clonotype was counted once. The CDR3 sequence: CASSLGQHYEQYF. CDR3 coding DNA: TGTGCCAGCAGCTTAGGACAGCACTACGAGCAGTACTTC. V and J are TRBV7-2 and TRBJ2-7; D is possibly TRBD1 (5 bases). The V gene's germline CDR1 is SGHTA and CDR2 FQGNSA. V was shortened by 1 base and J by 3 bases, with 7 bases between the two germline ends. The CDR3 spans 13 residues.

DNA for the CDR3: TGCAGCGTTGAAAGGGTTACTGAGCAGTTCTTC. This sequence encodes CSVERVTEQFF. V is TRBV29-1 and J is TRBJ2-1; D gene uncertain. The CDR3 runs to 11 residues. Germline CDR1 reads SQVTM; CDR2 reads ANQGSEA. The ends were cut back, 2 bases at V and 9 bases at J, with 8 bases in the middle.

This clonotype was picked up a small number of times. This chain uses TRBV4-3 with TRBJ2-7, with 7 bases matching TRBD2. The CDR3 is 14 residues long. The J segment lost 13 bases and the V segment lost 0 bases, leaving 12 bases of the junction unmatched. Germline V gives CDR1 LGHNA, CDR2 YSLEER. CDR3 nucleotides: TGCGCCAGCAGCCAAGATCTTGGCTCACGGGAGGTATACTTC. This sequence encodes CASSQDLGSREVYF.

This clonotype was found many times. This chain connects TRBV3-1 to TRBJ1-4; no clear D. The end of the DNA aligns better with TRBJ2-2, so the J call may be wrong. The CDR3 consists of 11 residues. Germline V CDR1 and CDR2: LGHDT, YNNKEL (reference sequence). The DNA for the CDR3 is TGTGCCAGCAGCCAAGAAGGGGAGCTGTTTTTT. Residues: CASSQEGELFF.

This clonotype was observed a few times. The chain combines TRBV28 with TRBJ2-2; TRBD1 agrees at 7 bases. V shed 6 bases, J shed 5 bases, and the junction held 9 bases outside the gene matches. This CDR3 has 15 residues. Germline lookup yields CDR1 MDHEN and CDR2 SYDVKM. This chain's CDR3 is CASRTAGTETGELFF. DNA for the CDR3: TGTGCCAGCAGAACCGCCGGGACAGAGACCGGGGAGCTGTTTTTT. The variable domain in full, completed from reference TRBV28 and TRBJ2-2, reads DVKVTQSSRYLVKRTGEKVFLECVQDMDHENMFWYRQDPGLGLRLIYFSYDVKMKEKGDIPEGYSVSREKKERFSLILESASTNQTSMYLCASRTAGTETGELFFGEGSRLTVL.

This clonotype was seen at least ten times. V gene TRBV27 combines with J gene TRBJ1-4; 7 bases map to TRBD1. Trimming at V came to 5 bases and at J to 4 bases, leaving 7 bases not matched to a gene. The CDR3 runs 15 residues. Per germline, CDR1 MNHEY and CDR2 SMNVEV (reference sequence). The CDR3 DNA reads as TGTGCCAGCAGTCGACGGGACAGAAATAATGAAAAACTGTTTTTT. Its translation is CASSRRDRNNEKLFF.